The clone carrying this T cell receptor (beta chain) showed up many times. As yet, its antigen is unknown. The blood was taken when hyperthyroidism was first diagnosed, before any ophthalmopathy symptoms showed up. The data derive from a study of T cells in Graves' hyperthyroidism and ophthalmopathy. The germline V and J ends were trimmed by 0 bases and 9 bases, with 18 bases remaining between them. CDR3 length equals 17 residues. Germline assignment: CDR1 MNHEY and CDR2 SVGAGI. What was amplified from RNA transcripts were TCR beta CDR3 regions. The HTBI primer set was used in a first-round RT-PCR of the TCR CDR3. One entry per CDR3 protein results from TCRdb running MiXCR on the multiplex PCR reads. The table has 280,000 or so distinct CDR3 sequences, under 30% seen once. Study results and limitations: A model built on 13 V-J features separated ophthalmopathy from stable hyperthyroidism.

The specimen sequenced was blood. The chain combines TRBV6-5 with TRBJ1-6, with D perhaps matching TRBD1 (5 bases). This receptor was taken from a man aged 35-49 years with Graves' hyperthyroidism that later progressed to Graves' ophthalmopathy. CDR3 nucleotides: TGTGCCAGCAGTTACTCGAGTGGAGAGAGGGGAGGTTCACCCCTCCACTTT. The encoded protein is CASSYSSGERGGSPLHF.